The 30 T cell receptor beta chains listed next were all sequenced from one sample in a study of CD8+CD57+ T cells in acquired aplastic anemia. Genomic DNA was employed as the template in profiling TCR beta VDJ and CDR3. TCRdb processed the reads anew with MiXCR; each CDR3 protein has one entry. Of about 160,000 distinct CDR3 sequences listed, around 48% are singletons. Previously, flow cytometry had revealed CD8+CD57+ cell expansion in the patients chosen for sequencing. Specimen: sorted CD4+, CD8+, or CD8+CD57+ T cells (not recorded which) from PBMCs. Receptors were obtained from a human donor with aplastic anemia.

This clonotype has just a few counts. The chain combines TRBV20-1 with TRBJ2-3; D unclear. V was shortened by 4 bases and J by 0 bases, with 5 bases between the two germline ends. This CDR3 spans 12 amino acids. From germline, CDR1 is DFQATT and CDR2 SNEGSKA (reference sequence). The CDR3 DNA reads TGCAGTGCTACCACTAGCACAGATACGCAGTATTTT. It translates to CSATTSTDTQYF.

The V gene is TRBV7-8, the J gene TRBJ2-7; tentative D call: TRBD1 (6 bases). CDR1 is SGHVS, CDR2 FQNEAQ, per germline. The CDR3 runs 14 residues. V lost 3 bases and J 6 bases, leaving 15 bases between the germline ends. CDR3 sequence reads: CASSLAGAFGEQYF. Written as DNA, the CDR3 is TGTGCCAGCAGCTTGGCAGGGGCCTTCGGCGAGCAGTACTTC. Complete variable domain (other parts from reference TRBV7-8 and TRBJ2-7): GAGVSQSPRYKVAKRGQDVALRCDPISGHVSLFWYQQALGQGPEFLTYFQNEAQLDKSGLPSDRFFAERPEGSVSTLKIQRTQQEDSAVYLCASSLAGAFGEQYFGPGTRLTVT.

J is TRBJ2-7 and V is TRBV15, with TRBD2 matching 11 bases. This CDR3 region has 14 residues. In germline, CDR1 is LNHNV, CDR2 YYDKDF (reference sequence). V lost 5 bases, J lost 2 bases, and 2 bases stayed unmatched. CDR3 DNA: TGTGCCACCAGCCAACTAGCGGGAGCCTACGAGCAGTACTTC. Translated: CATSQLAGAYEQYF.

This clonotype was counted ten times or more. The chain links TRBV29-1 to TRBJ1-2; a weak D match, TRBD1 (5 bases). Trimming shortened V by 1 base and J by 8 bases, and 5 bases separated the two germline ends. CDR3 length: 10 residues. Per the germline V gene, CDR1 is SQVTM and CDR2 is ANQGSEA. The CDR3 coding sequence is TGCAGCGTTGAAGGGGACGGCTACACCTTC. Its translation is CSVEGDGYTF. Full variable domain (outside the CDR3, taken from reference TRBV29-1 and TRBJ1-2): SAVISQKPSRDICQRGTSLTIQCQVDSQVTMMFWYRQQPGQSLTLIATANQGSEATYESGFVIDKFPISRPNLTFSTLTVSNMSPEDSSIYLCSVEGDGYTFGSGTRLTVV.

This rearrangement joins TRBV19 to TRBJ1-1; 7 positions match TRBD1. Per germline, CDR1 LNHDA and CDR2 SQIVND (reference sequence). V dropped 7 bases and J dropped 5; count of bases not matched to a gene: 4. The CDR3 spans 12 residues. The DNA for the CDR3 is TGTGCCAGTATCCAGGGGGGAACTGAAGCTTTCTTT. Amino acids: CASIQGGTEAFF.

This clonotype occurred once. A much larger clone is a single base away; this may be a read error. The chain has TRBV9 and TRBJ1-4; 8 bases fit TRBD1. Germline loops: CDR1 SGDLS, CDR2 YYNGEE. Trimming removed 5 bases from V and 14 bases from J; junction bases left unmatched: 11. CDR3 length: 13 residues. CDR3 amino acids: CASSGGTGGNLFF. Here the CDR3 DNA reads TGTGCCAGCAGTGGGGGCACAGGGGGAAATCTGTTTTTT.

The chain has TRBV24-1 and TRBJ2-7; D gene uncertain. The CDR3 is 14 amino acids. Germline V CDR1 and CDR2: KGHDR, SFDVKD. Deletions cut 5 bases from V and 7 bases from J, with 17 bases between. In nucleotides, the CDR3 is TGTGCCACCAGTGGTAGGGCCCGATTGGGTGAGCAGTACTTC. Its translation is CATSGRARLGEQYF.

The table lists this clonotype with many counts. V usage is TRBV10-3 and J usage is TRBJ2-7, with 8 bases lining up with TRBD1. This CDR3 region has 16 residues. J was trimmed by 6 bases and V by 7 bases; bases with no gene match: 17. The germline CDR1 and CDR2 sequences are ENHRY and SYGVKD. Here the CDR3 reads CAIIRTGSGTGGEQYF. The CDR3 DNA sequence: TGTGCCATCATCCGGACAGGGAGCGGCACGGGTGGCGAGCAGTACTTC.

The table lists this clonotype with many counts. This sequence joins TRBV13 and TRBJ2-1; TRBD2 agrees at 13 bases. Germline V lookup: CDR1 PRHDT, CDR2 FYEKMQ (reference sequence). CDR3 length equals 19 residues. J was trimmed by 7 bases and V by 5 bases; bases with no gene match: 17. The CDR3 sequence is CASSVPGTSGAVYRNEQFF. In DNA form, the CDR3 reads TGTGCCAGCAGCGTACCCGGGACTAGCGGGGCTGTTTATCGAAATGAGCAGTTCTTC.

This sequence joins TRBV20-1 and TRBJ2-2; D gene ambiguous. V shed 7 bases and J shed 2 bases, with 8 bases lying between them. CDR1 DFQATT and CDR2 SNEGSKA come from the germline V gene (reference sequence). The CDR3 runs to 12 residues. CDR3 nucleotide sequence: TGCAGTGTTCAGGCTAACACCGGGGAGCTGTTTTTT. It translates to CSVQANTGELFF.

The chain joins TRBV19 to TRBJ1-4, with 9 bases lining up with TRBD1. Per germline, CDR1 LNHDA and CDR2 SQIVND (reference sequence). The CDR3 is 14 amino acids. The V gene end was trimmed by 7 bases and the J gene end by 5 bases; junction bases not matched to a gene: 5. CDR3 sequence reads: CASNPGTGNEKLFF. CDR3 coding DNA: TGTGCCAGTAATCCCGGGACAGGGAATGAAAAACTGTTTTTT.

The chain has TRBV6-4 and TRBJ1-6; possibly TRBD1 for D (5 bases). Germline CDR1 reads MRHNA; CDR2 reads SNTAGT. The CDR3 runs 14 residues. V shed 5 bases and J shed 6 bases, with 11 bases lying between them. The CDR3 region is CASSSVGGNSPLHF. The CDR3 bases are TGTGCCAGCAGTTCAGTCGGGGGTAATTCACCCCTCCACTTT.

CDR3 loop: CAIRHETYEQYF. The CDR3 region has the DNA TGTGCCATCAGACACGAGACCTACGAGCAGTACTTC. V gene TRBV10-3 combines with J gene TRBJ2-7; D not resolved. The length of the CDR3 is 12 residues. Germline V lookup: CDR1 ENHRY, CDR2 SYGVKD. Trimming shortened V by 6 bases and J by 2 bases, and 8 bases separated the two germline ends.

The chain has TRBV19 and TRBJ2-7; 7 positions agree with TRBD1. V was pared by 6 bases and J by 3 bases, with 5 bases of the junction left unmatched. Germline loops: CDR1 LNHDA, CDR2 SQIVND (reference sequence). This CDR3 spans 13 amino acids. The CDR3 sequence: CASRNTGDYEQYF. CDR3 DNA sequence: TGTGCCAGTAGGAACACAGGGGACTACGAGCAGTACTTC.

As for this clonotype: This may stem from a read error, because a much larger clone lies one nucleotide away. The chain recombines TRBV11-2 with TRBJ2-5; D could derive from TRBD1 or TRBD2 (5 bases each). Germline CDR1 reads SGHAT; CDR2 reads FQNNGV. Trimming pared 7 bases from V and 5 bases from J, leaving 17 bases between. This CDR3 spans 14 amino acids. The CDR3 loop is CASNTPRDRETQYF. The CDR3 region has the DNA TGTGCCAGCAACACCCCAAGGGACCGGGAGACCCAGTACTTC.

This clonotype occurred many times. The chain joins TRBV29-1 to TRBJ2-3; D may be TRBD2 (5 bases). Deletions cut 5 bases from V and 1 base from J, with 7 bases between. In germline, CDR1 is SQVTM, CDR2 ANQGSEA. The CDR3 length is 12 residues. CDR3 residues: CSVSEGTDTQYF. CDR3 DNA sequence: TGCAGCGTTTCGGAGGGCACAGATACGCAGTATTTT.

The gene calls are TRBV12-3 or TRBV12-4 and TRBJ2-3; D remains unclear. This CDR3 has 13 residues. V lost 3 bases and J lost 0, with 4 bases in between. The CDR3 DNA is TGTGCCAGCAGTTTGGGTAGCACAGATACGCAGTATTTT. This gives the protein CASSLGSTDTQYF.

The chain is built from TRBV15 and TRBJ2-1; D gene uncertain. The germline V gene has CDR1 LNHNV and CDR2 YYDKDF (reference sequence). CDR3 length equals 13 residues. The V and J ends lost 0 bases and 8 bases respectively, with 8 bases between them. CDR3 in amino acids: CATSRDLVYEQFF. The CDR3 DNA is TGTGCCACCAGCAGAGATCTGGTCTATGAGCAGTTCTTC.

The CDR3: CSVTEGARYGYTF. DNA of the CDR3: TGCAGCGTGACTGAGGGGGCACGCTATGGCTACACCTTC. This rearrangement joins TRBV29-1 to TRBJ1-2; TRBD1 matches at 7 bases. Germline lookup yields CDR1 SQVTM and CDR2 ANQGSEA. CDR3 length: 13 amino acids. Trimming took 6 bases from V and 4 from J; bases not matched to a gene: 8. Full variable domain (rest looked up from reference TRBV29-1 and TRBJ1-2): SAVISQKPSRDICQRGTSLTIQCQVDSQVTMMFWYRQQPGQSLTLIATANQGSEATYESGFVIDKFPISRPNLTFSTLTVSNMSPEDSSIYLCSVTEGARYGYTFGSGTRLTVV.

Comments on this clonotype: Likely a read error: the CDR3 ends without its conserved phenylalanine or tryptophan. This chain connects TRBV19 to TRBJ2-5; possibly TRBD1 for D (8 bases). V shed 3 bases and J shed 5 bases, with 16 bases lying between them. The CDR3 contains 15 residues. CDR1 is LNHDA and CDR2 is SQIVND in the germline V gene (reference sequence). The CDR3 protein is CASSIDGRTGETQYL. The CDR3 DNA reads TGTGCCAGTAGTATTGACGGGAGGACAGGGGAGACCCAGTACCTC.

V is TRBV5-1 and J is TRBJ2-6, with TRBD1 as a possible D gene (5 bases). V lost 4 bases to trimming and J lost 1 base, with 15 bases between them. The CDR3 consists of 17 residues. Germline V lookup: CDR1 SGHRS, CDR2 YFSETQ. The CDR3 reads CASSQLLQGSGANVLTF. The CDR3, as DNA: TGCGCCAGCAGCCAATTATTGCAGGGTTCTGGGGCCAACGTCCTGACTTTC.

This clonotype was counted between two and nine times. The chain couples TRBV20-1 to TRBJ2-7; D could derive from TRBD1 or TRBD2 (5 bases each). Trimming shortened V by 6 bases and J by 2 bases, and 14 bases separated the two germline ends. Germline loops: CDR1 DFQATT, CDR2 SNEGSKA (reference sequence). This CDR3 region has 13 residues. CDR3 nucleotides: TGCAGTGCCCACGGGACGCATACCTACGAGCAGTACTTC. Residues: CSAHGTHTYEQYF.

This clonotype was recorded a few times. The chain uses TRBV4-2 and TRBJ2-1, with D tentatively TRBD2 (5 bases). The CDR3 consists of 18 residues. Germline V gene sequence: CDR1 LGHNA, CDR2 YNFKEQ. Trimming removed 6 bases at V and 4 bases at J, with 25 bases between. CDR3 nucleotide sequence: TGTGCCAGCAGTGACGAGGGTGGAGCTGGACTGCAGTACAATGAGCAGTTCTTC. This translates into CASSDEGGAGLQYNEQFF.

In nucleotides, the CDR3 is TGCAGCGTTGAAGGCCTAGCGGTGCAAGAGACCCAGTACTTC. Its translation: CSVEGLAVQETQYF. J is TRBJ2-5 and V is TRBV29-1; TRBD2 agrees at 7 bases. The V and J ends lost 1 base and 2 bases, in that order; junction bases with no gene match: 4. CDR1 SQVTM and CDR2 ANQGSEA come from the germline V gene. CDR3 length: 14 residues.

The sample holds a few counts of this clonotype. This sequence joins TRBV10-2 and TRBJ1-3; TRBD1 might be the D (5 bases). The V gene lost 6 bases and the J gene lost 4 bases, with 16 bases spanning the gap. This CDR3 comprises 15 residues. The germline gives CDR1 WSHSY, CDR2 SAAADI. The CDR3 DNA sequence: TGCGCCAGCAGAGGAACAGGAGCGGGCGGAAACACCATATATTTT. Its protein product is CASRGTGAGGNTIYF.

V usage is TRBV30 and J usage is TRBJ2-1, with D perhaps TRBD2 (5 bases). CDR1 and CDR2 (germline): GTSNPN, SVGIG (reference sequence). With 2 bases removed from V and 3 bases from J, the gap between germline ends came to 14 bases. This CDR3 is 15 amino acids long. CDR3 sequence: CAWSQLGAIYNEQFF. The CDR3 region has the DNA TGTGCCTGGAGTCAACTAGGTGCCATCTACAATGAGCAGTTCTTC.

The chain is built from TRBV11-1 and TRBJ2-7; a possible D gene is TRBD1 (5 bases). CDR3 size: 17 residues. Trimming shortened V by 5 bases and J by 0 bases, and 20 bases separated the two germline ends. Germline CDR1 SGHAT, CDR2 FQDESV (reference sequence). The CDR3 spells CASSTYPQEINSYEQYF. The CDR3 DNA reads TGTGCCAGCAGCACCTACCCACAGGAGATTAACTCCTACGAGCAGTACTTC.

The count of this clonotype is one. At one boundary the junction diverges from the germline segment, which might be a read error. The chain joins TRBV2 to TRBJ2-6; TRBD1 might be the D (6 bases). CDR3 length equals 16 residues. Per the germline V gene, CDR1 is SNHLY and CDR2 is FYNNEI. The CDR3 spells CASSEGQVSGANVPTF. CDR3 coding DNA: TGTGCCAGCAGTGAAGGACAGGTCTCTGGGGCCAACGTCCCGACCTTC.

As for this clonotype: Possible read error: a much larger clone is one base away. The chain combines TRBV12-3 or TRBV12-4 with TRBJ2-3; 7 positions match TRBD1. Trimming at V came to 8 bases and at J to 7 bases, leaving 9 bases not matched to a gene. This CDR3 contains 13 residues. The CDR3 is CASGPRGQNTQYF. The CDR3 nucleotides read TGTGCCAGCGGTCCAAGGGGGCAGAATACGCAGTATTTT.

The CDR3 DNA sequence: TGTGCCACCAGCAGGACACAGGCCAGCAATCAGCCCCAGCATTTT. Amino acids: CATSRTQASNQPQHF. The chain uses TRBV15 and TRBJ1-5, with a weak D call TRBD1 (5 bases). Germline values: CDR1 LNHNV, CDR2 YYDKDF (reference sequence). Trimming took off 3 bases at V and 1 base at J, with 10 bases between the two ends. CDR3 length: 15 residues.